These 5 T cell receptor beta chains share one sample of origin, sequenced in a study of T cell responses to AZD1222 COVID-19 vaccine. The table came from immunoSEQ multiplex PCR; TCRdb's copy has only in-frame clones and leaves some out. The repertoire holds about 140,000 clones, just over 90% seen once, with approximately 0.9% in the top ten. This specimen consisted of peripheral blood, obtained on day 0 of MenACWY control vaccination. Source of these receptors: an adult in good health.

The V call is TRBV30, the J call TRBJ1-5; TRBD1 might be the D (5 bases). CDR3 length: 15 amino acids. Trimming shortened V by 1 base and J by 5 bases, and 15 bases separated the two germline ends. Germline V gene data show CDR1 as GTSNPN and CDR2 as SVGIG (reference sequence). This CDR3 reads CAWSGMVGGYQPQHF. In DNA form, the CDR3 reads TGTGCCTGGAGTGGAATGGTTGGGGGGTATCAGCCCCAGCATTTT.

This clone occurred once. The CDR3 nucleotides read TGTGCCAGCAGTGCCTGGATCGCCGGCGCTGGCTACACCTTC. This translates into CASSAWIAGAGYTF. This chain joins TRBV28 and TRBJ1-2; no clear D gene. CDR1 and CDR2 from the germline V gene are MDHEN and SYDVKM. V dropped 5 bases and J dropped 7 bases, with 17 bases sitting between them. The CDR3 sequence is 14 residues long.

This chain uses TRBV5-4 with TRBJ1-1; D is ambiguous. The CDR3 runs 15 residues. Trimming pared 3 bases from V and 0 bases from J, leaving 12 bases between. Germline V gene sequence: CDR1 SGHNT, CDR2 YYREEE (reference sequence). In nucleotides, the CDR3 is TGTGCCAGCAGCTCTGGACGGAATATGAACACTGAAGCTTTCTTT. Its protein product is CASSSGRNMNTEAFF.

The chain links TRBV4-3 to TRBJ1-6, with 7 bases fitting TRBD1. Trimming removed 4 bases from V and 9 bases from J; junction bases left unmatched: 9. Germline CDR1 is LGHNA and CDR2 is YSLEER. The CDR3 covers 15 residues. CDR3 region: CASSRGTVGSSPLHF. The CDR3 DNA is TGCGCCAGCAGCCGGGGGACAGTCGGCTCTTCACCCCTCCACTTT.

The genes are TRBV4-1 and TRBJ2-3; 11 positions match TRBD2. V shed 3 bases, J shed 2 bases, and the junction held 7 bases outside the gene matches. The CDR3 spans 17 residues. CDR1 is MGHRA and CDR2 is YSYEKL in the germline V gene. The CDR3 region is CASSQGVAGGNTDTQYF. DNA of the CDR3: TGCGCCAGCAGCCAGGGTGTAGCGGGGGGGAACACAGATACGCAGTATTTT.